The entry below gives a single T cell receptor (beta chain) sequence along with its context. It lacks a known antigen. The record has no base qualities; no much larger clone is one base away. The germline V and J ends show losses of 4 bases and 8 bases respectively, and no gene match explains 9 bases of the junction. CDR1 and CDR2, per the germline V gene, are SQVTM and ANQGSEA. CDR3 length: 13 amino acids, cysteine to phenylalanine. Of the read, only the CDR3 DNA is kept; its 39 bases are in frame from base 1. The immunoSEQ Assay, a bias-controlled multiplex PCR, was used to amplify TCRbeta CDR3 regions from genomic DNA. In the source study's methods: The number of nucleated cells in each sample was estimated by amplification of reference gene primers within the assay. To quantify the absolute abundance of each unique TCRbeta CDR3 rearrangement, sequence reads were collapsed and filtered. Productive Simpson clonality was computed per sample as the square root of Simpson's diversity index over productive rearrangements. Not all clones reach the TCRdb copy of this immuneACCESS table, which keeps in-frame sequences only. Checked studies attribute under half of the gap to unresolved V genes and leave the rest unexplained. Clone size and the V and J calls come from that table; the DNA yielded D and trimming. Within this sample are approximately 260,000 clones, with 80% to 95% of them counted one time only. The ten largest clones represent around 2% of the sample.

The data derive from a study of blood T cell repertoires in COVID-19 (dated by TCRdb to the early 2020s). General notes on the study: Samples covering the acute and convalescent phases of COVID-19 were provided by collaborators in the United States, Italy and Spain. The prospective study material was composed of cDNA or gDNA derived from T cells, B-cell-depleted T cells, or PBMCs. The dataset comprised deeply sampled blood TCRbeta repertoires from subjects exposed to, actively infected with, or recovered from COVID-19. The repertoires were released in a freely available public database intended as a resource for research on the immune response to SARS-CoV-2. Samples were obtained from the ongoing ImmuneRACE study (first 160 participants) and from 1,000 to 1,500 subjects provided by 6 global collaborators. A de-identified subject ID, COVID-19 status, age in years and sex were almost always included in the sample metadata. HLA class I and class II types, where available, came from metadata supplied by the sample provider rather than from assay-based typing.

Enrolling through a virtual design, the prospective study's participants ranged in age from roughly 18 to 90 years and lived across some 23 United States geographic areas. To assign participants to cohorts, the prospective study relied on clinical history that participants themselves reported in a screening survey and a study questionnaire. Recovered participants in ImmuneRACE Cohort 3 were defined as having two consecutive negative NP/OP PCR tests, clearance from a healthcare professional, or resolution of symptoms. In the prospective study, mobile phlebotomists collected whole blood, serum and a nasopharyngeal or oropharyngeal swab from each participant. Additional blood draws and questionnaires over an approximately 2-month period could optionally be provided by prospective study participants. Before DNA extraction, prospective study blood samples were shipped either frozen or at room temperature.

On the study overall, not on this receptor specifically: The amount of clinical and demographic metadata varied by source and participant and was provided uncurated.

In this chain, TRBV29-1 is recombined with TRBJ1-2; 8 central nucleotides agree with TRBD1. This sequence was found in a woman between 18 and 30 years old who had recovered from COVID-19. Sequences were obtained from PBMCs or T cells enriched from blood (not recorded which). In nucleotide form, the sequence is TGCAGCGTTGTTGGTCACAGGGGGGAGGGCTACACCTTC. Translated, it reads CSVVGHRGEGYTF.